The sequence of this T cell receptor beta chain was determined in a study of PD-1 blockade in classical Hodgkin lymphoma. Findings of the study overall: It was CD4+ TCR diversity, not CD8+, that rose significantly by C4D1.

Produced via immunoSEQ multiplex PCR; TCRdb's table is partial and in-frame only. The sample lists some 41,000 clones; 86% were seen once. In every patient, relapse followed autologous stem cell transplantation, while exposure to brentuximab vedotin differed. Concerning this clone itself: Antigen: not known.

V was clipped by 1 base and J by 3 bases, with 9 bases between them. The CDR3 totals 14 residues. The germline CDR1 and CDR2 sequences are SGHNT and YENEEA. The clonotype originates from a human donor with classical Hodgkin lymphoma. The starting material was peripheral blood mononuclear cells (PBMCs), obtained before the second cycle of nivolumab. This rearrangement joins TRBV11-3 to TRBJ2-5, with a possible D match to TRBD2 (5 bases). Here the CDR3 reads CASSLGVGKETQYF. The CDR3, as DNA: TGTGCCAGCAGCTTAGGAGTCGGGAAAGAGACCCAGTACTTC.